The rows below give T cell receptor beta chains drawn from one sample of a study of CXCR4 blockade with PD-1 therapy in pancreatic cancer. Method: immunoSEQ multiplex PCR; TCRdb's copy keeps in-frame clones and lacks some. The data contain about 2,100 clones, less than 65% of them seen just once; the ten biggest clones take up roughly 34%. What was sequenced was tumor tissue. These receptors all stem from a human donor with pancreatic ductal adenocarcinoma. Each CDR3 is given without its conserved first and last residue. Each record gives: V gene, J gene, CDR3 protein.

>TRBV6-7|TRBJ1-1
ASSYRGQREAF
>TRBV6-7|TRBJ1-3
ASTHETGTAGNTIY
>TRBV6-8|TRBJ2-1
ASSSDLRNEQF
>TRBV11-3|TRBJ2-3
ASSLDSGRTSQY
>TRBV6-4|TRBJ1-2
ASSETPGNTVAYGYT
>TRBV30|TRBJ1-4
AWSSLGSSNEKLF
>TRBV9|TRBJ1-4
ASSDPRGGGEKLF
>TRBV11-3|TRBJ1-4
ASSLEGPDTNEKLF
>TRBV6-4|TRBJ1-2
ASSDSVDGGGYT
>TRBV9|TRBJ1-3
ASSVTGTGYGNTIY
>TRBV6-8|TRBJ2-7
ASSPLAGNSYEQY
>TRBV28|TRBJ1-6
ASKEYNSPLH
>TRBV9|TRBJ1-4
ASSRGTGGNEKLF
>TRBV5-1|TRBJ2-6
ASSRVGQGAGANVLT
>TRBV19|TRBJ1-1
ASSIPPGRAGKNTEAF
>TRBV30|TRBJ1-6
AWSVRDNSPLH